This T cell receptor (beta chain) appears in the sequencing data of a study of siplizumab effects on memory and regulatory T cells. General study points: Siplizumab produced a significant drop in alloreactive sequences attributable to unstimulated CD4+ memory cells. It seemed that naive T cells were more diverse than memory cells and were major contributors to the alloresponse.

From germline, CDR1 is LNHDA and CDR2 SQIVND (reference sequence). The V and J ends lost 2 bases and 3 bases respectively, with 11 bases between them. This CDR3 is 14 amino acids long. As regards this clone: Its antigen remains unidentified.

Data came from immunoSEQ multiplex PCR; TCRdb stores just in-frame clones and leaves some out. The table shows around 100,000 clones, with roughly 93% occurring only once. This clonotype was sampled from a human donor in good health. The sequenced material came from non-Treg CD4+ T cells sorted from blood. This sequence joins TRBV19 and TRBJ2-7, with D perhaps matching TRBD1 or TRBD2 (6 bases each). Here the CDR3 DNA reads TGTGCCAGTAGTATAAGGGGGGATGGCTACGAGCAGTACTTC. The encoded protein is CASSIRGDGYEQYF. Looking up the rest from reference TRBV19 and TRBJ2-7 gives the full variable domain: DGGITQSPKYLFRKEGQNVTLSCEQNLNHDAMYWYRQDPGQGLRLIYYSQIVNDFQKGDIAEGYSVSREKKESFPLTVTSAQKNPTAFYLCASSIRGDGYEQYFGPGTRLTVT.